The following is a T cell receptor (beta chain) sequence with its context. The CDR3 spans 15 residues. The data belong to a study of control samples from healthy donors and cancer patients. Sequencing was performed with immunoSEQ multiplex PCR; in TCRdb, only in-frame clones are kept and a portion is missing. The profile shows about 120,000 clones, more than 80% of them singletons. V is TRBV21-1 and J is TRBJ1-1; the D call in the table, TRBD1, was not verified against the DNA. TRBV21-1 counts as a pseudogene. The sequence was obtained from a woman in her 50s with colorectal cancer. Material: PBMCs. In nucleotides, the CDR3 is TGTGCCAGCAGTAAAGGGGGCCTCGGGAACACTGAAGCTTTCTTT. Protein: CASSKGGLGNTEAFF.